Shown below are 30 T cell receptor beta chains from a single sample sequenced in a study of CD8 T cells in Susac syndrome. Random hexamers were used to reverse transcribe the RNA input (0.5 to 1 ug). TCRdb fed the immunoSEQ multiplex PCR reads into MiXCR, producing one record per CDR3 protein. The sample carries some 120,000 distinct CDR3 sequences, 85% to 95% recorded once. Sequences were obtained from CD8+ T cells from PBMCs. Every receptor here comes from a human donor with multiple sclerosis.

The V gene is TRBV7-9, the J gene TRBJ2-1; the D gene could be TRBD1 or TRBD2 (5 bases each). CDR3 size: 15 residues. Per the germline V gene, CDR1 is SEHNR and CDR2 is FQNEAQ (reference sequence). Trimming took 5 bases from V and 4 from J, leaving 15 bases between them. The CDR3 reads CASSDRDQAYNEQFF. In DNA, the CDR3 is TGTGCCAGCAGCGACCGGGACCAGGCTTACAATGAGCAGTTCTTC.

The rearrangement joins TRBV12-5 to TRBJ1-6; D remains unclear. V was trimmed by 1 base and J by 9 bases, leaving 10 bases between them. This CDR3 is 14 amino acids long. Germline V gene data show CDR1 as LGHNT and CDR2 as FRNRAP. Written as DNA, the CDR3 is TGTGCTAGTGGTTTGGGAGGCCTTGTTTCACCCCTCCACTTT. Its protein product is CASGLGGLVSPLHF. The full variable domain, its missing parts supplied by reference TRBV12-5 and TRBJ1-6, is DARVTQTPRHKVTEMGQEVTMRCQPILGHNTVFWYRQTMMQGLELLAYFRNRAPLDDSGMPKDRFSAEMPDATLATLKIQPSEPRDSAVYFCASGLGGLVSPLHFGNGTRLTVT.

Here the CDR3 DNA reads TGTGCCAGCAGCGACTCGTATTCCTACAATGAGCAGTTCTTC. It encodes CASSDSYSYNEQFF. The chain is built from TRBV6-2 or TRBV6-3 and TRBJ2-1; D gene uncertain. Germline-derived CDR1 and CDR2 are MNHEY and SVGEGT. V was clipped by 6 bases and J by 1 base, with 10 bases between them. CDR3 length equals 14 residues.

The genes are TRBV4-1 and TRBJ1-2; D unclear. This CDR3 spans 13 amino acids. CDR1 and CDR2 from the germline V gene are MGHRA and YSYEKL. V lost 4 bases and J 0 bases, leaving 6 bases between the germline ends. CDR3 bases: TGCGCCAGCAGCCCAAATTCTAACTATGGCTACACCTTC. It codes for CASSPNSNYGYTF.

The V call is TRBV27, the J call TRBJ2-1; D remains ambiguous. The CDR3 extends over 12 amino acids. Deletions cut 4 bases from V and 9 bases from J, with 10 bases between. Germline V lookup: CDR1 MNHEY, CDR2 SMNVEV (reference sequence). The CDR3 bases are TGTGCCAGCAGTTGGGCTTTGGGTGAGCAGTTCTTC. Its translation is CASSWALGEQFF.

The chain links TRBV2 to TRBJ2-1; 10 bases agree with TRBD2. The length of the CDR3 is 17 residues. V dropped 6 bases and J dropped 0; count of bases not matched to a gene: 8. In germline, CDR1 is SNHLY, CDR2 FYNNEI. CDR3 DNA sequence: TGTGCCAGCAGGGTTGATTCTAGCGGGAGCTCCTACAATGAGCAGTTCTTC. This gives the protein CASRVDSSGSSYNEQFF. Using reference TRBV2 and TRBJ2-1 for the parts outside the CDR3, the full variable domain is EPEVTQTPSHQVTQMGQEVILRCVPISNHLYFYWYRQILGQKVEFLVSFYNNEISEKSEIFDDQFSVERPDGSNFTLKIRSTKLEDSAMYFCASRVDSSGSSYNEQFFGPGTRLTVL.

This sequence joins TRBV24-1 and TRBJ2-1; D tentatively reads TRBD1 or TRBD2 (5 bases each). The V gene lost 9 bases and the J gene lost 5 bases, with 16 bases spanning the gap. Germline V gene data show CDR1 as KGHDR and CDR2 as SFDVKD. This CDR3 spans 14 amino acids. As DNA, the CDR3 is TGTGCCACCGCGATCCCGGGACGGAACAATGAGCAGTTCTTC. It translates to CATAIPGRNNEQFF.

Only one count was recorded for this clonotype. J is TRBJ1-1 and V is TRBV6-2 or TRBV6-3; 10 bases fit TRBD1. Germline V lookup: CDR1 MNHEY, CDR2 SVGEGT. Losses at the gene ends were 5 bases for V and 6 bases for J; bases not matched to a gene: 3. This CDR3 comprises 13 residues. CDR3 bases: TGTGCCAGCAGTGCTGGGACAGGGGCTGAAGCTTTCTTT. It codes for CASSAGTGAEAFF.

V is TRBV4-1 and J is TRBJ2-7; D not certain. CDR1 is MGHRA, CDR2 YSYEKL, per germline. Deletions cut 1 base from V and 3 bases from J, with 13 bases between. The length of the CDR3 is 15 residues. For the CDR3, the DNA is TGCGCCAGCAGCCAAGGGTTGAGACAATTCTACGAGCAGTACTTC. It encodes CASSQGLRQFYEQYF.

The chain couples TRBV10-3 to TRBJ2-5; possible D gene TRBD2, 5 bases. V lost 10 bases and J 2 bases, leaving 20 bases between the germline ends. CDR1 is ENHRY and CDR2 is SYGVKD in the germline V gene. This CDR3 is 15 amino acids long. CDR3 sequence reads: CATKRKGSGQETQYF. The CDR3 DNA is TGTGCCACTAAGAGGAAGGGAAGCGGTCAAGAGACCCAGTACTTC.

This sequence joins TRBV7-9 and TRBJ2-1; TRBD2 agrees at 10 bases. V was clipped by 0 bases and J by 10 bases; unmatched bases: 6. This CDR3 comprises 15 residues. The germline CDR1 and CDR2 sequences are SEHNR and FQNEAQ (reference sequence). CDR3 in amino acids: CASSLASGGASEQFF. The CDR3 region has the DNA TGTGCCAGCAGCTTAGCCAGCGGGGGGGCCTCCGAGCAGTTCTTC. Combining the CDR3 with reference TRBV7-9 and TRBJ2-1 gives the whole variable domain DTGVSQNPRHKITKRGQNVTFRCDPISEHNRLYWYRQTLGQGPEFLTYFQNEAQLEKSRLLSDRFSAERPKGSFSTLEIQRTEQGDSAMYLCASSLASGGASEQFFGPGTRLTVL.

The CDR3 DNA reads as TGTGCCAGCAGTGAAGGTCGGAGTCTCATCTATGGCTACACCTTC. Protein product: CASSEGRSLIYGYTF. The chain carries TRBV2 and TRBJ1-2; unclear D gene. Germline-derived CDR1 and CDR2 are SNHLY and FYNNEI. Trimming cost V 1 base and J 4 bases, with 13 bases left between them. The CDR3 has 15 amino acids.

The rearrangement uses TRBV27 and TRBJ1-5; 11 bases match TRBD1. The length of the CDR3 is 16 residues. Germline lookup yields CDR1 MNHEY and CDR2 SMNVEV (reference sequence). The V segment lost 3 bases and the J segment 5 bases; nucleotides outside the gene matches: 6. The CDR3 region is CASSLLGTGGHQPQHF. CDR3 nucleotides: TGTGCCAGCAGTTTGCTCGGGACAGGGGGGCATCAGCCCCAGCATTTT.

The chain employs TRBV27 and TRBJ2-2, with 7 bases lining up with TRBD1. The trim removed 7 bases at V and 1 base at J, leaving 3 bases unmatched. This CDR3 contains 14 residues. Germline assignment: CDR1 MNHEY and CDR2 SMNVEV (reference sequence). The CDR3 coding sequence is TGTGCCAGCACAGACAGGGAGAACACCGGGGAGCTGTTTTTT. This sequence encodes CASTDRENTGELFF.

This clonotype appeared once. This rearrangement joins TRBV5-1 to TRBJ2-5; D uncertain. V lost 0 bases and J 0 bases, leaving 6 bases between the germline ends. The CDR3 is made up of 14 amino acids. Per the germline V gene, CDR1 is SGHRS and CDR2 is YFSETQ. The CDR3 here is CASSLVGYQETQYF. The CDR3 nucleotides are TGCGCCAGCAGCTTGGTGGGATACCAAGAGACCCAGTACTTC.

This chain uses TRBV19 with TRBJ1-5, with 9 bases matching TRBD1. Losses at the gene ends were 3 bases for V and 5 bases for J; bases not matched to a gene: 8. The CDR3 contains 16 residues. The germline V gene encodes CDR1 LNHDA and CDR2 SQIVND (reference sequence). CDR3 sequence: CASSIKGQGPHQPQHF. DNA for the CDR3: TGTGCCAGTAGTATTAAGGGACAGGGACCTCATCAGCCCCAGCATTTT.

The V and J genes are TRBV4-1 and TRBJ1-2; 7 positions match TRBD1. The germline CDR1 and CDR2 sequences are MGHRA and YSYEKL. The CDR3 consists of 14 residues. V shed 4 bases and J 8 bases; nucleotides not matched to a gene: 10. The CDR3 DNA reads as TGCGCCAGCAGCCCCCGACAGGGCTCTCGAGGCTACACCTTC. Translation: CASSPRQGSRGYTF.

V and J are TRBV10-1 and TRBJ2-2; the D is unclear. The V gene lost 1 base and the J gene lost 6 bases, with 3 bases spanning the gap. The germline gives CDR1 WNHNN, CDR2 SYGVQD (reference sequence). This CDR3 is 12 amino acids long. CDR3 in amino acids: CASSEFPGELFF. The CDR3 nucleotides are TGCGCCAGCAGTGAGTTCCCCGGGGAGCTGTTTTTT.

The chain links TRBV11-1 to TRBJ2-3, with TRBD2 identical over 10 bases. CDR3 size: 18 residues. Germline values: CDR1 SGHAT, CDR2 FQDESV (reference sequence). Trimming at V came to 1 base and at J to 4 bases, leaving 11 bases not matched to a gene. In nucleotides, the CDR3 is TGTGCCAGCAGCTTAGTACCAGCGGGAGGGCCTCGGGCAGATACGCAGTATTTT. Its protein is CASSLVPAGGPRADTQYF.

The chain employs TRBV4-1 and TRBJ1-2; D remains unclear. Germline V gene lookup returns CDR1 MGHRA and CDR2 YSYEKL. Trimming pared 4 bases from V and 4 bases from J, leaving 16 bases between. The CDR3 spans 15 residues. The CDR3 spells CASSPRAQATYGYTF. The CDR3 DNA sequence: TGCGCCAGCAGCCCAAGGGCGCAGGCGACCTATGGCTACACCTTC.

J is TRBJ1-2 and V is TRBV3-1; D not certain. The V gene's germline CDR1 is LGHDT and CDR2 YNNKEL (reference sequence). The CDR3 is made up of 15 amino acids. Trimming stripped 1 base from V and 4 bases from J, with 13 bases between. CDR3 nucleotide sequence: TGTGCCAGCAGCCAAGGAAGGACCGTAGTCTATGGCTACACCTTC. Translating it yields CASSQGRTVVYGYTF. The entire variable domain, with the rest obtained from reference TRBV3-1 and TRBJ1-2, is as follows: DTAVSQTPKYLVTQMGNDKSIKCEQNLGHDTMYWYKQDSKKFLKIMFSYNNKELIINETVPNRFSPKSPDKAHLNLHINSLELGDSAVYFCASSQGRTVVYGYTFGSGTRLTVV.

The chain couples TRBV28 to TRBJ2-7, with D tentatively TRBD1 or TRBD2 (6 bases each). Trimming pared 5 bases from V and 7 bases from J, leaving 12 bases between. The CDR3 is made up of 12 amino acids. Germline CDR1 and CDR2: MDHEN and SYDVKM. The chain's CDR3 is CASSLGGHEQYF. The CDR3 DNA follows: TGTGCCAGCAGTCTTGGGGGGCATGAGCAGTACTTC.

This clonotype came up once. CDR3: CATSRVQKTEAFF. As DNA, the CDR3 is TGTGCCACCAGCAGAGTACAGAAAACTGAAGCTTTCTTT. The V and J genes are TRBV15 and TRBJ1-1; no definite D call. The CDR3 is made up of 13 amino acids. Looked up from germline, CDR1 is LNHNV and CDR2 is YYDKDF (reference sequence). Trimming removed 1 base at V and 5 bases at J, with 8 bases between.

The chain uses TRBV27 and TRBJ2-2; 10 bases are shared with TRBD1. Trimming removed 9 bases from V and 7 bases from J; junction bases left unmatched: 14. CDR1 and CDR2 (germline): MNHEY, SMNVEV (reference sequence). The CDR3 consists of 16 residues. The CDR3 protein is CASARAGQGRGGELFF. DNA of the CDR3: TGTGCCAGTGCCCGGGCGGGACAGGGGAGGGGCGGGGAGCTGTTTTTT.

This clonotype was found once. CDR3 protein: CASSLTTQPAYNEQFF. The CDR3 nucleotides read TGTGCCAGCAGCTTAACAACCCAACCCGCCTACAATGAGCAGTTCTTC. V usage is TRBV7-9 and J usage is TRBJ2-1; D is unresolved. Trimming removed 2 bases at V and 2 bases at J, with 13 bases between. Per the germline V gene, CDR1 is SEHNR and CDR2 is FQNEAQ (reference sequence). This CDR3 is 16 amino acids long.

The V call is TRBV29-1, the J call TRBJ1-4; 7 bases fit TRBD1. The J segment lost 6 bases and the V segment lost 0 bases, leaving 7 bases of the junction unmatched. CDR3 length: 15 residues. From germline, CDR1 is SQVTM and CDR2 ANQGSEA. CDR3 coding DNA: TGCAGCGTTGAAGATGACGGCGACAGGGATGAAAAACTGTTTTTT. It yields the protein CSVEDDGDRDEKLFF.

Only one count was recorded for this clonotype. The chain recombines TRBV10-3 with TRBJ1-2; weak D call: TRBD1 (5 bases). The CDR3 is 13 residues long. Trimming pared 8 bases from V and 2 bases from J, leaving 12 bases between. The germline gives CDR1 ENHRY, CDR2 SYGVKD. The CDR3: CAIGQGGNYGYTF. The CDR3 DNA sequence: TGTGCCATCGGTCAGGGCGGGAACTATGGCTACACCTTC.

This clonotype was seen a handful of times. CDR3 coding DNA: TGTGCCAGCAGCAAGGCGGACAGGGGGGACGAGCAGTACGTC. Residues: CASSKADRGDEQYV. This sequence joins TRBV21-1 and TRBJ2-7; the D call of TRBD1 is as the table states it, not checked on the DNA. TRBV21-1 corresponds to a pseudogene. This CDR3 is 14 amino acids long.

The CDR3 DNA is TGTGCCAGCAGTACCCGGAGACAGGGGGCGAGGTACGAGCAGTACTTC. Protein sequence: CASSTRRQGARYEQYF. The V call is TRBV27, the J call TRBJ2-7; 10 bases fit TRBD1. The CDR3 is 16 amino acids. J was trimmed by 4 bases and V by 5 bases; bases with no gene match: 11. Germline CDR1 reads MNHEY; CDR2 reads SMNVEV (reference sequence).

V and J are TRBV12-3 or TRBV12-4 and TRBJ2-1; D may be TRBD2 (5 bases). V was shortened by 1 base and J by 1 base, with 11 bases between the two germline ends. The CDR3 has 16 amino acids. CDR3 protein: CASSLGGAPSYNEQFF. The CDR3 nucleotides read TGTGCCAGCAGTTTAGGGGGAGCGCCTTCCTACAATGAGCAGTTCTTC.